This T cell receptor (beta chain) comes out of a study of vaccination and CD4 T cells after COVID-19. Study-wide background: Two Hispanic individuals were among six male and four female convalescent patients. Stimuli were overlapping spike peptide pools of SARS-CoV-2 and three common cold coronaviruses (HCoV-NL63, HCoV-OC43, HCoV-229E). Study-wide findings and caveats: For convalescent patients, a median around 89% of reactive clones surfaced exclusively after vaccination.

The Oncomine TCR Beta short-read assay sequenced DNA from cultured CD4+ T cells. It was cultured CD4+ T cells from which genomic DNA was extracted. From the PCR reads, TCRdb called clonotypes with MiXCR, one entry per CDR3 protein. The profile shows several thousand distinct CDR3 sequences, more than 25% of them singletons. Trimming removed 6 bases from V and 2 bases from J; junction bases left unmatched: 9. The CDR3 runs 17 residues. Per germline, CDR1 WNHNN and CDR2 SYGVQD (reference sequence). Treatment reported: roughly 11-day PBMC culture with coronavirus spike peptide pools or control peptides (ViraFEST assay). CD4+ T cells of the unexposed donor were collected before the COVID-19 pandemic (2011-2018). PBMCs, plated at a few million per well, were grown in the presence of approximately 10 IU/ml IL-2 and 9 to 10 ug/ml peptide pools. This clonotype came up a few times. The antigen remains undetermined.

The chain recombines TRBV10-1 with TRBJ2-3; 12 bases fit TRBD2. Sample: CD4+ T cells from blood, cultured in vitro. This receptor was obtained from a human donor in good health. This chain's CDR3 is CASSPTGLAGSTDTQYF. The CDR3 nucleotides read TGCGCCAGCAGCCCAACAGGACTAGCGGGATCCACAGATACGCAGTATTTT.